The clone carrying this T cell receptor (beta chain) appeared many times. Antigen: not known. The data were taken from a study of human T cells and chemical hapten exposure. Study as a whole: Upper inner arm skin measuring approximately 2 cm by approximately 2 cm received 2% DPC for sensitization. Patients, a majority of them female, were diagnosed with alopecia areata, totalis or universalis.

Points from the study as a whole: Versus controls, significantly more large CDR3 similarity clusters arose from expanded TCRs.

TCRdb re-called the RACE reads through MiXCR, storing one row per CDR3 protein. Here the sample spans a few hundred thousand distinct CDR3 sequences, 5.5% being singletons. J gave up 7 bases and V 3 bases, and 10 bases lay outside the gene matches. Germline values: CDR1 MNHGY, CDR2 SAAAGT. The CDR3 totals 15 residues. Time point: pre-sensitization, week 0. Treatment reported: therapeutic diphenylcyclopropenone sensitization with weekly scalp DPC. The rearrangement links TRBV6-8 to TRBJ2-7; 9 bases are shared with TRBD1. The sequenced sample was whole blood, obtained in connection with sensitization to the hapten diphenylcyclopropenone (DPC). This receptor was identified in a young woman with alopecia areata. Some clones in this sample may be carry-over from other donors' samples. The DNA of the CDR3 is TGTGCCAGCAGTTATTACGGGACAGGGCGTCGGGAGCAGTACTTC. Its protein product is CASSYYGTGRREQYF.